These T cell receptor beta chains were read from a single sample in a study of CD8+ T cells in alopecia areata. The assay was immunoSEQ multiplex PCR, and TCRdb's table has in-frame clones only and misses some. Altogether approximately 100,000 clones are present, 50% to 60% being singletons, with the ten largest covering 16%. The starting material was CD8+ T cells sorted from blood, obtained between weeks 55 and 65, from a patient treated with tofacitinib. Every receptor here comes from a human donor with alopecia areata. CDR3s include the opening cysteine and the closing phenylalanine or tryptophan. The D gene is left open where the match is weak. For some rows the clone size is stated as once, few or many, or as a class when expanded; others skip it.

size: few
D: TRBD1
J: TRBJ1-1
V: TRBV7-8
CDR3: CASSWDRHVNTEAFF
DNA: TGTGCCAGCAGCTGGGACAGGCACGTGAACACTGAAGCTTTCTTT

size: few
D: .
J: TRBJ1-2
V: TRBV5-6
CDR3: CASRLQDLPNGYTF
DNA: TGTGCCAGCAGGTTACAAGATCTGCCAAATGGCTACACCTTC

size: once
D: .
J: TRBJ2-7
V: TRBV18
CDR3: CASSPTSVSRYEQYF
DNA: TGTGCCAGCTCACCGACCTCCGTGAGTCGCTACGAGCAGTACTTC

size: few
D: .
J: TRBJ1-2
V: TRBV7-9
CDR3: CASPGRPPDYGYTF
DNA: TGTGCCAGTCCCGGGAGGCCGCCTGACTATGGCTACACCTTC

size: few
D: .
J: TRBJ1-5
V: TRBV19
CDR3: CASSIGLGNQPQHF
DNA: TGTGCCAGTAGTATAGGTTTAGGCAATCAGCCCCAGCATTTT

size: .
D: TRBD1
J: TRBJ2-3
V: TRBV5-6
CDR3: CASRPGQGASDTQYF
DNA: TGTGCCAGCAGACCCGGACAGGGGGCATCAGATACGCAGTATTTT

size: .
D: .
J: TRBJ2-3
V: TRBV5-1
CDR3: CASSDVWINTDTQYF
DNA: TGCGCCAGCTCGGATGTTTGGATTAACACAGATACGCAGTATTTT

size: .
D: TRBD1
J: TRBJ1-5
V: TRBV7-9
CDR3: CASRQGDQPQHF
DNA: TGTGCCAGCAGGCAGGGGGATCAGCCCCAGCATTTT

size: .
D: .
J: TRBJ1-3
V: TRBV18
CDR3: CASSPSDPRVSFGNTIYF
DNA: TGTGCCAGCTCACCCTCCGACCCCAGGGTTTCTTTTGGAAACACCATATATTTT

size: few
D: TRBD2
J: TRBJ2-1
V: TRBV6-5
CDR3: CASSSQGGLHNEQFF
DNA: TGTGCCAGCAGTTCTCAGGGAGGGTTGCACAATGAGCAGTTCTTC

size: few
D: .
J: TRBJ1-5
V: TRBV16
CDR3: CASSLVGLSNQPQHF
DNA: TGTGCCAGCAGCTTAGTGGGACTGAGCAATCAGCCCCAGCATTTT

size: once
D: .
J: TRBJ2-1
V: TRBV27
CDR3: CASSLGGFAEQFF
DNA: TGTGCCAGCAGTTTAGGTGGGTTTGCTGAGCAGTTCTTC

size: .
D: .
J: TRBJ2-3
V: TRBV13
CDR3: CASSLGRGARGRF
DNA: TGTGCCAGCAGCTTAGGCCGTGGAGCGCGGGGGCGATTT

size: .
D: .
J: TRBJ2-1
V: TRBV19
CDR3: CASSISGANEQFF
DNA: TGTGCCAGTAGTATTTCGGGGGCCAATGAGCAGTTCTTC

size: .
D: .
J: TRBJ2-1
V: TRBV4-1
CDR3: CASSQAEGSSAYNEQFF
DNA: TGCGCCAGCAGCCAAGCCGAAGGGTCTTCCGCCTACAATGAGCAGTTCTTC

size: few
D: .
J: TRBJ1-4
V: TRBV5-6
CDR3: CASSLVATNEKLFF
DNA: TGTGCCAGCAGCTTGGTGGCGACTAATGAAAAACTGTTTTTT

size: .
D: .
J: TRBJ1-1
V: TRBV12-5
CDR3: CASGLGQANTEAFF
DNA: TGTGCTAGTGGTTTGGGACAGGCGAACACTGAAGCTTTCTTT

size: .
D: TRBD1
J: TRBJ1-2
V: TRBV27
CDR3: CASSGDRNYGYTF
DNA: TGTGCCAGCAGTGGGGACAGGAACTATGGCTACACCTTC

size: once
D: .
J: TRBJ2-7
V: TRBV6-5
CDR3: CASRGTGKEQYF
DNA: TGTGCCAGCAGAGGGACGGGGAAGGAGCAGTACTTC

size: .
D: TRBD1
J: TRBJ1-2
V: TRBV5-6
CDR3: CASSSGQGGNGYTF
DNA: TGTGCCAGCAGCTCGGGACAGGGGGGAAATGGCTACACCTTC

size: .
D: TRBD2
J: TRBJ2-7
V: TRBV19
CDR3: CASSAIPGLAFDEQYF
DNA: TGTGCCAGTAGTGCCATACCGGGACTAGCTTTCGACGAGCAGTACTTC

size: few
D: .
J: TRBJ2-7
V: TRBV29-1
CDR3: CSVVVPGSPYEQYF
DNA: TGCAGCGTTGTCGTTCCGGGGTCCCCCTACGAGCAGTACTTC

size: .
D: TRBD1
J: TRBJ1-6
V: TRBV27
CDR3: CASTLRQGPKNYSPLHF
DNA: TGTGCCAGCACCCTTAGACAGGGACCCAAAAATTATTCACCCCTCCACTTT

size: .
D: .
J: TRBJ1-2
V: TRBV30
CDR3: CAWSVQGDGYTF
DNA: TGTGCCTGGAGTGTACAGGGTGATGGCTACACCTTC

size: .
D: TRBD1
J: TRBJ1-5
V: TRBV6-6
CDR3: CASSYSGQSNQPQHF
DNA: TGTGCCAGCAGTTACTCGGGACAGAGCAATCAGCCCCAGCATTTT

size: .
D: .
J: TRBJ2-3
V: TRBV11-2
CDR3: CASSLGSTDTQYF
DNA: TGTGCCAGCAGCTTAGGCAGCACAGATACGCAGTATTTT

size: .
D: .
J: TRBJ2-3
V: TRBV4-2
CDR3: CASSQDKRDLRLPDTQYF
DNA: TGTGCCAGCAGCCAAGATAAGAGGGATTTACGTTTGCCGGATACGCAGTATTTT

size: .
D: TRBD2
J: TRBJ2-7
V: TRBV9
CDR3: CASSVGSGGAHEQYF
DNA: TGTGCCAGCAGCGTAGGGAGCGGGGGGGCCCACGAGCAGTACTTC

size: few
D: .
J: TRBJ2-7
V: TRBV29-1
CDR3: CSVESFTGLNSYEQYF
DNA: TGCAGCGTTGAATCATTCACAGGGTTAAACTCCTACGAGCAGTACTTC

size: .
D: TRBD1
J: TRBJ2-1
V: TRBV7-8
CDR3: CASSNRQGSYNEQFF
DNA: TGTGCCAGCAGCAATCGACAGGGCTCCTACAATGAGCAGTTCTTC

size: few
D: TRBD1
J: TRBJ2-5
V: TRBV29-1
CDR3: CSVPTGEETQYF
DNA: TGCAGCGTCCCTACAGGGGAAGAGACCCAGTACTTC

size: .
D: .
J: TRBJ2-1
V: TRBV7-9
CDR3: CASSLAPAFWFF
DNA: TGTGCCAGCAGCTTAGCGCCAGCCTTTTGGTTCTTC

size: .
D: .
J: TRBJ1-1
V: TRBV30
CDR3: CAWSPGTEAFF
DNA: TGTGCCTGGAGTCCGGGGACTGAAGCTTTCTTT

size: .
D: TRBD2
J: TRBJ2-1
V: TRBV7-3
CDR3: CASSIPGLAANEQFF
DNA: TGTGCCAGCAGCATACCGGGACTAGCGGCCAATGAGCAGTTCTTC

size: .
D: .
J: TRBJ2-3
V: TRBV7-2
CDR3: CASSDDGISTDTQYF
DNA: TGTGCCAGCAGCGACGACGGGATTAGCACAGATACGCAGTATTTT

size: few
D: TRBD2
J: TRBJ2-4
V: TRBV7-9
CDR3: CASSMGDYQAKNIQYF
DNA: TGTGCCAGCAGCATGGGGGACTACCAAGCCAAAAACATTCAGTACTTC

size: .
D: TRBD1
J: TRBJ2-2
V: TRBV9
CDR3: CASSTTGTGMAGELFF
DNA: TGTGCCAGCAGCACAACCGGGACAGGGATGGCCGGGGAGCTGTTTTTT

size: .
D: TRBD1
J: TRBJ2-7
V: TRBV9
CDR3: CASSVGGQAYEQYF
DNA: TGTGCCAGCAGCGTAGGGGGACAGGCCTACGAGCAGTACTTC

size: .
D: TRBD1
J: TRBJ2-7
V: TRBV13
CDR3: CASSPGGRNTYEQYF
DNA: TGTGCCAGCAGCCCAGGGGGCCGTAACACCTACGAGCAGTACTTC

size: .
D: .
J: TRBJ1-1
V: TRBV6-5
CDR3: CASSYSSPSEAFF
DNA: TGTGCCAGCAGTTACTCATCCCCTAGTGAAGCTTTCTTT

size: .
D: .
J: TRBJ1-5
V: TRBV27
CDR3: CASSRGGTYSNQPQHF
DNA: TGTGCCAGCAGTCGAGGCGGGACGTATAGCAATCAGCCCCAGCATTTT

size: .
D: .
J: TRBJ1-5
V: TRBV2
CDR3: CASSESEGSNQPQHF
DNA: TGTGCCAGCAGTGAGAGTGAGGGTAGCAATCAGCCCCAGCATTTT

size: .
D: .
J: TRBJ2-5
V: TRBV27
CDR3: CASRGSRETQYF
DNA: TGTGCCAGCAGAGGGAGCCGGGAGACCCAGTACTTC

size: .
D: .
J: TRBJ2-7
V: TRBV13
CDR3: CASSKGRSEQYF
DNA: TGTGCCAGCAGTAAGGGACGATCGGAGCAGTACTTC

size: .
D: .
J: TRBJ2-2
V: TRBV13
CDR3: CASTLFFDRRLTGELFF
DNA: TGTGCCAGCACGTTGTTTTTCGACAGGAGACTCACCGGGGAGCTGTTTTTT

size: .
D: .
J: TRBJ2-7
V: TRBV30
CDR3: CAWRPMGAVEQYF
DNA: TGTGCCTGGAGGCCGATGGGAGCCGTCGAGCAGTACTTC

size: .
D: .
J: TRBJ2-1
V: TRBV5-5
CDR3: CASSPGYNEQFF
DNA: TGTGCCAGCAGCCCGGGATACAATGAGCAGTTCTTC

size: .
D: TRBD1
J: TRBJ1-1
V: TRBV30
CDR3: CAWTGGGNTEAFF
DNA: TGTGCCTGGACAGGGGGCGGGAACACTGAAGCTTTCTTT